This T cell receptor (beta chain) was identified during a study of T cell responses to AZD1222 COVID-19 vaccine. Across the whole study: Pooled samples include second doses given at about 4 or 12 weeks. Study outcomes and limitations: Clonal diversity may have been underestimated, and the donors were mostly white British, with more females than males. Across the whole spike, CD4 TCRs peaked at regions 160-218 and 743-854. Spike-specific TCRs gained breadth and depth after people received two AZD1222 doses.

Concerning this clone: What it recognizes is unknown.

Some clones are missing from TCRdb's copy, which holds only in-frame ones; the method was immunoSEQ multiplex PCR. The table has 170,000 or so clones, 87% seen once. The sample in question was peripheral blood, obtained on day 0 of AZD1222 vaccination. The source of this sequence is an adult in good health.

This CDR3 reads CASSPVDSSGNTIYF. In DNA form, the CDR3 reads TGTGCCAGCTCACCCGTAGACTCCTCTGGAAACACCATATATTTT. The V and J genes are TRBV18 and TRBJ1-3; unclear D gene. V dropped 3 bases and J dropped 0 bases, with 9 bases sitting between them. Germline CDR1 is KGHSH and CDR2 is LQKENI. This CDR3 is 15 amino acids long.